This TCR beta chain was documented in a study of blood T cells in healthy people across ages. Whole-study results and caveats: Diversity estimated from one million T cells was considered an underestimate. There were more naive CD4+ cells and higher diversity in long-lived donors than in aged donors. Older individuals had lower TCR beta diversity per million T cells (the decline was roughly linear). Lack of knowledge of donor CMV status possibly confounded expanded clonotype changes.

With a J-beta primer mix and a sample-barcoded 5' primer, a second PCR ran roughly 6 to 12 cycles. One entry per CDR3 protein results from TCRdb running MiXCR on the 5' RACE reads. The table has 1,500,000 or so distinct CDR3 sequences, about 45% seen once. Germline CDR1 is DFQATT and CDR2 is SNEGSKA (reference sequence). Deletions cut 5 bases from V and 11 bases from J, with 14 bases between. This CDR3 comprises 11 residues. This clonotype was counted a few times. Its antigen is as yet unknown. The gene calls are TRBV20-1 and TRBJ2-3; no definite D call. The TCR was taken from a woman aged 18-29 years in good health. What was sequenced was blood. The CDR3 sequence is CSAALQIVQYF. For the CDR3, the DNA is TGCAGTGCTGCGCTTCAGATTGTGCAGTATTTT.